These 12 T cell receptor beta chains were sequenced from one sample in a study of blood T cells in healthy people across ages. Together with a sample-barcoded 5' primer, a J-beta primer mix was included in a second PCR lasting 7 to 11 cycles. TCRdb fed the 5' RACE reads into MiXCR, producing one record per CDR3 protein. Among some 1.7 million distinct CDR3 sequences, 28% were seen once, and the ten largest hold about 8%. The source material was blood. The receptors stem from a woman in her thirties in good health.

In its sample, this clonotype was seen many times. V gene TRBV12-3 or TRBV12-4 combines with J gene TRBJ2-3; 8 bases map to TRBD2. With 10 bases clipped from V and 4 bases from J, the junction kept 10 bases outside the gene matches. The CDR3 extends over 14 amino acids. This CDR3 is CAIHSEAGADTQYF. For the CDR3, the DNA is TGTGCCATCCACTCTGAAGCGGGAGCAGATACGCAGTATTTT.

This clonotype was picked up many times. This chain joins TRBV2 and TRBJ2-1; 7 bases match TRBD1. V lost 6 bases to trimming and J lost 4 bases; unmatched junction nucleotides: 12. The CDR3 runs 16 residues. Germline V gene sequence: CDR1 SNHLY, CDR2 FYNNEI. For the CDR3, the DNA is TGTGCCAGCAGCACCGCGACAGGGAACGTTTACAATGAGCAGTTCTTC. As protein: CASSTATGNVYNEQFF.

A remark on this clonotype: A read error may be the cause here, since a much bigger clone is one base away. The chain employs TRBV20-1 and TRBJ1-2; unclear D gene. Germline-derived CDR1 and CDR2 are DFQATT and SNEGSKA (reference sequence). The CDR3 is 13 amino acids. The CDR3 loop is CSAREAAGYGHTF. The CDR3, as DNA: TGCAGTGCTAGAGAAGCCGCGGGCTATGGCCACACCTTC.

This clonotype has a handful of counts. The chain recombines TRBV4-3 with TRBJ1-5; a weak D match, TRBD1 (6 bases). The germline V gene has CDR1 LGHNA and CDR2 YSLEER. This CDR3 has 16 amino acids. The V gene lost 0 bases and the J gene lost 6 bases, with 15 bases spanning the gap. The CDR3 sequence is CASSQDKGGRLQPQHF. The CDR3 region has the DNA TGCGCCAGCAGCCAAGATAAGGGGGGCCGGCTTCAGCCCCAGCATTTT.

This clonotype was seen repeatedly, ten times or more. The chain couples TRBV29-1 to TRBJ2-3; the D gene is possibly TRBD2 (5 bases). Trimming stripped 6 bases from V and 7 bases from J, with 14 bases between. The length of the CDR3 is 12 residues. Germline V gives CDR1 SQVTM, CDR2 ANQGSEA. In DNA, the CDR3 is TGCAGCGTGGGCCGGGATTTGTATACGCAGTATTTT. This codes for CSVGRDLYTQYF.

This clonotype came up a few times. This chain joins TRBV3-1 and TRBJ2-5; TRBD1 is a possible D gene (6 bases). The J call may be incorrect, as the DNA end agrees better with TRBJ2-7. From germline, CDR1 is LGHDT and CDR2 YNNKEL (reference sequence). CDR3 length: 15 residues. The CDR3 is CASSQVAGEIGEQYF. CDR3 coding DNA: TGTGCCAGCAGCCAAGTCGCAGGGGAGATCGGCGAGCAGTACTTC.

The rearrangement joins TRBV7-2 to TRBJ2-3; TRBD2 might be the D (6 bases). The germline gives CDR1 SGHTA, CDR2 FQGNSA. This CDR3 has 14 residues. Trimming removed 4 bases from V and 4 bases from J, with 12 bases in between. CDR3 bases: TGTGCCAGCAGCTCCCTCGGGAGTTCAGATACGCAGTATTTT. Translation gives CASSSLGSSDTQYF.

CDR3 coding DNA: TGTGCCAGCAGCTTGCCCGTCTACGAGCAGTACTTC. It specifies CASSLPVYEQYF. The chain joins TRBV5-6 to TRBJ2-7; D remains ambiguous. The length of the CDR3 is 12 residues. V was shortened by 1 base and J by 3 bases, with 5 bases between the two germline ends. The germline V gene has CDR1 SGHDT and CDR2 YYEEEE.

The V call is TRBV9, the J call TRBJ2-1; D may be TRBD2 (7 bases). V gave up 4 bases and J gave up 3 bases, with 14 bases separating them. The CDR3 is 15 residues long. Germline V gene sequence: CDR1 SGDLS, CDR2 YYNGEE. For the CDR3, the DNA is TGTGCCAGCAGCACCCGGGGGGCAAGCTACAATGAGCAGTTCTTC. Translated: CASSTRGASYNEQFF.

This clonotype has a handful of counts. This chain links TRBV13 with TRBJ2-3; no firm D call. Deletions cut 0 bases from V and 1 base from J, with 8 bases between. CDR3 length equals 15 residues. Germline-derived CDR1 and CDR2 are PRHDT and FYEKMQ (reference sequence). The CDR3 sequence: CASSLGVRGTDTQYF. Written as DNA, the CDR3 is TGTGCCAGCAGCTTAGGAGTCCGGGGCACAGATACGCAGTATTTT.

The table lists this clonotype with a count of one. At one end the junction does not follow the germline gene, possibly because of a read error. The chain uses TRBV10-3 and TRBJ1-1; D is perhaps TRBD1 (5 bases). The CDR3 spans 13 residues. Germline lookup yields CDR1 ENHRY and CDR2 SYGVKD. DNA for the CDR3: TGTGCCATCAGGGGACGGTTAACAGAGGAAGCCTTCTTT. This encodes CAIRGRLTEEAFF.

In its sample, this clonotype was seen many times. The chain recombines TRBV27 with TRBJ2-1; the D is unclear. CDR1 MNHEY and CDR2 SMNVEV come from the germline V gene (reference sequence). The CDR3 covers 16 residues. Trimming cost V 6 bases and J 0 bases, with 15 bases left between them. The DNA for the CDR3 is TGTGCCAGCAGCCCCGTGCGGCTAGGCTCCTACAATGAGCAGTTCTTC. Translation gives CASSPVRLGSYNEQFF.